Detailed here is one T cell receptor (beta chain). What it binds is unknown. Using immunoSEQ multiplex PCR, the repertoire was profiled, and TCRdb retains in-frame clones only, with some absent. The table includes tens of thousands of clones, roughly 81% detected once. The sample is drawn from a study of vaccination effects on CD4 cells after COVID-19. Peptide-pool stimulation followed by sequencing identified expanded antigen-specific CD4+ clonotypes in the ViraFEST assay. Researchers isolated CD4+ T cells once ten to eleven days of culture had elapsed. CDR1 and CDR2 (germline): SNHLY, FYNNEI. Trimming left V 3 bases short and J 5 bases short, with 10 bases between. This CDR3 spans 13 amino acids.

The receptor comes from a human donor who received a COVID-19 vaccine. The starting material was CD4+ T cells from PBMCs cultured with HCoV-229E spike peptides, obtained before COVID-19 vaccination. V usage is TRBV2 and J usage is TRBJ2-5; D possibly matches TRBD1 or TRBD2 (6 bases each). CDR3 in DNA: TGTGCCAGCAGTGAGGGGGGCGGCGAGACCCAGTACTTC. It yields the protein CASSEGGGETQYF. Using reference TRBV2 and TRBJ2-5 for the parts outside the CDR3, the full variable domain is EPEVTQTPSHQVTQMGQEVILRCVPISNHLYFYWYRQILGQKVEFLVSFYNNEISEKSEIFDDQFSVERPDGSNFTLKIRSTKLEDSAMYFCASSEGGGETQYFGPGTRLLVL.